These T cell receptor beta chains were read from a single sample in a study of technical replicates of blood from a few donors. The table came from immunoSEQ multiplex PCR; TCRdb's copy has only in-frame clones and leaves some out. The table shows some 15,000 clones, with around four fifths occurring only once. The sequenced sample was PBMCs. The receptors were sampled from a human donor in good health. CDR3s include the opening cysteine and the closing phenylalanine or tryptophan.

>TRBV9|TRBJ2-1
CASSVSGTYNEQFF
>TRBV6-1|TRBJ1-5
CASSGAGTENQPQHF
>TRBV28|TRBJ1-5
CASSPPEGHNSNQPQHF
>TRBV6-1|TRBJ2-3
CASSVGGGTDTQYF
>TRBV5-1|TRBJ2-7
CASSLAGTPIYEQYF
>TRBV6-1|TRBJ2-1
CASSGTRRGLAGVSEQFF
>TRBV5-1|TRBJ2-1
CASSPLVAESSYNEQFF
>TRBV4-2|TRBJ2-2
CASSQGTVTTGELFF
>TRBV6-1|TRBJ1-3
CASSEADRAWGNTIYF
>TRBV4-2|TRBJ2-7
CASSQGGTSGSRPLYEQYF
>TRBV27|TRBJ2-1
CASSLGGTPNEQFF
>TRBV18|TRBJ2-5
CASSLNSLAVAGYQETQYF
>TRBV19|TRBJ2-7
CASSIVPDSHEQYF
>TRBV9|TRBJ1-1
CASSVLGLWTNGEEAFF
>TRBV19|TRBJ1-1
CASRTGTGGFTEAFF
>TRBV28|TRBJ2-2
CASSLRTGRTGELFF